Listed here are 22 T cell receptor beta chains from one sample, sequenced in a study of early T cells in non-severe SARS-CoV-2 infection (dated by TCRdb to 2020 to 2022). The library was made by 5' RACE. Sequenced on a NextSeq 500. The public reads were quality trimmed at Q25 with fastp and then assembled into clones with MiXCR by TCRdb, keeping productive beta chains. Merged by CDR3 protein, the rows form single entries marked with the most common genes and DNA. The sample table records tens of thousands of distinct CDR3 sequences; roughly 6.8% of these occur just once. Less than 5% of the sample is taken by the ten largest. The specimen sequenced was whole blood. These receptor sequences come from an adult who was a healthcare worker with PCR-confirmed SARS-CoV-2 infection or an uninfected control (not recorded which).

This clonotype was detected only a few times. The rearrangement links TRBV7-2 to TRBJ2-1; TRBD1 matches at 9 bases. The CDR3 covers 15 residues. With V trimmed by 5 bases and J by 8 bases, 10 bases remained unmatched. Germline lookup yields CDR1 SGHTA and CDR2 FQGNSA. CDR3 coding DNA: TGTGCCAGCAGCCCCACCGGGACAGGGTCGTATGAGCAGTTCTTC. Translation: CASSPTGTGSYEQFF. The whole variable domain, filled in from reference TRBV7-2 and TRBJ2-1, reads GAGVSQSPSNKVTEKGKDVELRCDPISGHTALYWYRQSLGQGLEFLIYFQGNSAPDKSGLPSDRFSAERTGGSVSTLTIQRTQQEDSAVYLCASSPTGTGSYEQFFGPGTRLTVL.

This clonotype was counted many times. V gene TRBV19 combines with J gene TRBJ1-6; D possibly corresponds to TRBD1 (6 bases). The CDR3 runs to 14 residues. Germline lookup yields CDR1 LNHDA and CDR2 SQIVND (reference sequence). The CDR3 coding sequence is TGTGCGACGAAAACAGGGCCCCATAATTCACCCCTCCACTTT. This encodes CATKTGPHNSPLHF.

The sample holds a few counts of this clonotype. V usage is TRBV12-5 and J usage is TRBJ2-1, with 8 bases matching TRBD1. The CDR3 has 15 residues. Germline CDR1 LGHNT, CDR2 FRNRAP. V was pared by 5 bases and J by 0 bases, with 3 bases of the junction left unmatched. CDR3 in amino acids: CASGRDRSSYNEQFF. CDR3 in DNA: TGTGCTAGTGGTCGGGACAGGAGCTCCTACAATGAGCAGTTCTTC.

This clonotype was seen repeatedly, ten times or more. This chain connects TRBV6-1 to TRBJ1-5; D is unclear. The CDR3 sequence is 15 residues long. Germline V gives CDR1 MNHNS, CDR2 SASEGT. The germline V and J ends were trimmed by 10 bases and 2 bases, with 18 bases remaining between them. The DNA for the CDR3 is TGTGCCACACCGGGAGTAAAAGGAGGCAATCAGCCCCAGCATTTT. As protein: CATPGVKGGNQPQHF.

For this clonotype: A read error is possible here, since a much larger clone lies one base away. V usage is TRBV7-9 and J usage is TRBJ1-6; D gene unclear. CDR1 is SEHNR and CDR2 is FQNEAQ in the germline V gene (reference sequence). CDR3 length: 13 residues. CDR3 residues: CANSLDRNSPLHF. CDR3 coding DNA: TGTGCCAACAGCTTAGATCGAAATTCACCCCTCCACTTT.

This rearrangement joins TRBV20-1 to TRBJ2-1; D is uncertain. Trimming removed 4 bases from V and 5 bases from J, with 9 bases in between. The germline gives CDR1 DFQATT, CDR2 SNEGSKA (reference sequence). This CDR3 has 12 amino acids. Here the CDR3 reads CSAKPPHNEQFF. The CDR3 nucleotides are TGCAGTGCTAAGCCCCCACACAATGAGCAGTTCTTC.

This clonotype turned up a few times. The chain is built from TRBV10-3 and TRBJ2-2; D possibly corresponds to TRBD1 (6 bases). Germline V lookup: CDR1 ENHRY, CDR2 SYGVKD. This CDR3 is 17 amino acids long. Trimming cost V 4 bases and J 3 bases, with 18 bases left between them. CDR3: CAISADGGLRDTGELFF. The CDR3 DNA reads TGTGCCATCAGTGCCGATGGGGGCCTTCGCGACACCGGGGAGCTGTTTTTT.

In its sample, this clonotype was seen a few times. The chain is built from TRBV18 and TRBJ1-4; D is undetermined. This CDR3 has 14 residues. CDR1 and CDR2 (germline): KGHSH, LQKENI. The V and J ends lost 3 bases and 1 base respectively, with 6 bases between them. CDR3 residues: CASSPGRTNEKLFF. In DNA form, the CDR3 reads TGTGCCAGCTCACCTGGTAGAACTAATGAAAAACTGTTTTTT.

Ten or more counts support this clonotype. This sequence joins TRBV6-2 or TRBV6-3 and TRBJ1-2; D perhaps matches TRBD1 (5 bases). CDR1 and CDR2 (germline): MNHEY, SVGEGT. The CDR3 extends over 11 amino acids. Trimming removed 6 bases at V and 8 bases at J, with 10 bases between. CDR3 DNA sequence: TGTGCCAGCAGGTCAGGGAGAGGCTACACCTTC. Amino acid sequence: CASRSGRGYTF.

Only a few counts were recorded for this clonotype. The chain employs TRBV6-1 and TRBJ1-1, with 9 nucleotides matching TRBD1. The CDR3 covers 14 residues. V dropped 6 bases and J dropped 6; count of bases not matched to a gene: 8. Germline CDR1 and CDR2: MNHNS and SASEGT. As DNA, the CDR3 is TGTGCCAGCAGGGGGGGACAGGGCAGCGCTGAAGCTTTCTTT. Amino acid sequence: CASRGGQGSAEAFF.

This clonotype was picked up a small number of times. This chain uses TRBV5-1 with TRBJ1-2; D is uncertain. The CDR3 extends over 14 amino acids. The V gene's germline CDR1 is SGHRS and CDR2 YFSETQ. V dropped 1 base and J dropped 4 bases, with 11 bases sitting between them. CDR3: CASSLQLDAYGYTF. In nucleotides, the CDR3 is TGCGCCAGCAGCTTGCAGCTGGATGCCTATGGCTACACCTTC.

Many counts were recorded for this clonotype. V usage is TRBV6-5 and J usage is TRBJ2-2; D is unclear. V was clipped by 8 bases and J by 4 bases, with 11 bases between them. Germline V gives CDR1 MNHEY, CDR2 SVGAGI. This CDR3 comprises 13 residues. CDR3 amino acids: CASVTPFTGELFF. CDR3 bases: TGTGCCAGCGTTACACCTTTCACCGGGGAGCTGTTTTTT.

This clonotype showed up many times. One end of the junction fails to match germline, which may point to a read error. The chain combines TRBV7-7 with TRBJ2-7; D is possibly TRBD1 (7 bases). The CDR3 covers 19 residues. Germline V gives CDR1 SSHAT, CDR2 FNYEAQ (reference sequence). Here the CDR3 reads CASSLTRGEISNRPYEQYF. CDR3 nucleotides: TGTGCTAGCAGCCTTACCAGGGGGGAGATCTCAAACCGACCCTACGAGCAGTACTTC.

This clonotype was seen only a few times. One junction end does not reproduce the germline sequence, and a read error may be involved. The rearrangement links TRBV11-2 to TRBJ2-7; D possibly corresponds to TRBD2 (6 bases). Per the germline V gene, CDR1 is SGHAT and CDR2 is FQNNGV. The CDR3 has 12 amino acids. The CDR3 DNA reads TGTGTCAGCAGCGGGTCCACCTACGAGCAGTACTTC. Translation gives CVSSGSTYEQYF.

This clonotype appeared many times. V gene TRBV20-1 combines with J gene TRBJ2-7, with TRBD1 matching 11 bases. The CDR3 runs to 15 residues. Trimming cost V 1 base and J 3 bases; bases outside gene matches: 5. Germline lookup yields CDR1 DFQATT and CDR2 SNEGSKA (reference sequence). The DNA of the CDR3 is TGCAGTGCTAGAGTCCCCGGGACAGGGGGCTACGAGCAGTACTTC. It specifies CSARVPGTGGYEQYF.

The J gene is TRBJ2-1, the V gene TRBV9; no definite D call. This CDR3 has 13 residues. V was clipped by 3 bases and J by 10 bases, with 14 bases between them. Germline-derived CDR1 and CDR2 are SGDLS and YYNGEE. As DNA, the CDR3 is TGTGCCAGCAGCGCCCACGACCTCGGGGAGCAGTTCTTC. This gives the protein CASSAHDLGEQFF.

This clonotype was observed many times. This chain uses TRBV19 with TRBJ1-4, with D unclear. V was cut by 2 bases and J by 0 bases, with 10 bases left in between. The germline CDR1 and CDR2 sequences are LNHDA and SQIVND (reference sequence). The CDR3 covers 16 residues. The CDR3 DNA reads as TGTGCCAGTAGTATACGCGGAACAGCAACTAATGAAAAACTGTTTTTT. Encoded protein: CASSIRGTATNEKLFF.

This rearrangement joins TRBV19 to TRBJ1-2, with 9 nucleotides matching TRBD1. The CDR3 loop spans 14 amino acids. Germline CDR1 and CDR2: LNHDA and SQIVND (reference sequence). After removal of 6 bases from V and 3 bases from J, the junction contained 5 bases not matched to a gene. The CDR3 DNA is TGTGCCAGTAGGAACAGGGGGCGCGACTATGGCTACACCTTC. This codes for CASRNRGRDYGYTF.

The V call is TRBV24-1, the J call TRBJ2-2; D may be TRBD1 (6 bases). V dropped 7 bases and J dropped 7 bases, with 21 bases sitting between them. The germline gives CDR1 KGHDR, CDR2 SFDVKD. CDR3 length: 16 residues. This CDR3 reads CATSPGQSARSGELFF. The DNA for the CDR3 is TGTGCCACCAGCCCGGGACAATCCGCGAGGAGCGGGGAGCTGTTTTTT.

This clonotype was observed a handful of times. The chain uses TRBV2 and TRBJ2-7; 7 bases agree with TRBD2. Germline V lookup: CDR1 SNHLY, CDR2 FYNNEI. V lost 2 bases, J lost 6 bases, and 10 bases stayed unmatched. CDR3 length equals 15 residues. In nucleotides, the CDR3 is TGTGCCAGCAGTGAATTGAGTCTAGCGGATACCGAGCAGTACTTC. Translating it yields CASSELSLADTEQYF.

This clonotype was seen just once. This may arise from a read error, as a much more abundant clone is one base away. No conserved phenylalanine or tryptophan ends this CDR3, so it is likely a read error. This chain connects TRBV9 to TRBJ2-5, with TRBD2 matching over 12 bases. The CDR3 runs to 19 residues. The germline V gene has CDR1 SGDLS and CDR2 YYNGEE. After removal of 3 bases from V and 4 bases from J, the junction contained 16 bases not matched to a gene. The CDR3 reads CASSAPSGGASVRGETQYV. Written as DNA, the CDR3 is TGTGCCAGCAGCGCGCCTAGCGGGGGGGCCTCTGTTCGCGGAGAGACCCAGTACGTC.

The chain couples TRBV19 to TRBJ1-5, with 7 bases aligning to TRBD1. The CDR3 has 14 residues. In germline, CDR1 is LNHDA, CDR2 SQIVND (reference sequence). Trimming took 6 bases from V and 5 from J; bases not matched to a gene: 7. Here the CDR3 DNA reads TGTGCCAGTAGACGACAGGGTTGGGATCAGCCCCAGCATTTT. It translates to CASRRQGWDQPQHF.